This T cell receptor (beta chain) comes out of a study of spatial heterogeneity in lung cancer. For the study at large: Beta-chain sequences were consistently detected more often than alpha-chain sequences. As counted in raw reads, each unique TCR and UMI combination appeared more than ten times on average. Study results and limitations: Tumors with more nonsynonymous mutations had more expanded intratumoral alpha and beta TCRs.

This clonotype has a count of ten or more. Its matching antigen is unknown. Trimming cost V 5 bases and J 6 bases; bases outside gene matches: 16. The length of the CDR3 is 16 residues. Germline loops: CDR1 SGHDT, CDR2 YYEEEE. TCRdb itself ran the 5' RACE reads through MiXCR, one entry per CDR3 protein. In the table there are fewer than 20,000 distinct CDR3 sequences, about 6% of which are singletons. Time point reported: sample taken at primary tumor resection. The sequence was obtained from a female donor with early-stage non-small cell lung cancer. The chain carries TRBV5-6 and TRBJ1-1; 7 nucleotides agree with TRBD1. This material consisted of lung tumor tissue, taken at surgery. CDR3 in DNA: TGTGCCAGCAGTCAGACATCGACAGGGCGGAAAGCTGAAGCTTTCTTT. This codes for CASSQTSTGRKAEAFF.